This T cell receptor beta chain was identified in a study of shared clonotypes between healthy human individuals. Sequencing was performed with immunoSEQ multiplex PCR; in TCRdb, only in-frame clones are kept and a portion is missing. The repertoire has around 720,000 clones, around 78% of them found once; the top ten carry about 1.8%. Sequenced sample: memory CD4+ T cells sorted from blood. Stated subset: CD45RA-negative fraction. The TCR sequence derives from a woman aged 25 to 39 in good health.

CDR3 DNA: TGTGCCAGCAGCTGGACTAGCGGGACCAATGAGCAGTTCTTC. It codes for CASSWTSGTNEQFF. The chain is built from TRBV7-9 and TRBJ2-1; 12 positions agree with TRBD2. Germline V gene sequence: CDR1 SEHNR, CDR2 FQNEAQ (reference sequence). The CDR3 consists of 14 residues. After removal of 4 bases from V and 6 bases from J, the junction contained 1 base not matched to a gene.